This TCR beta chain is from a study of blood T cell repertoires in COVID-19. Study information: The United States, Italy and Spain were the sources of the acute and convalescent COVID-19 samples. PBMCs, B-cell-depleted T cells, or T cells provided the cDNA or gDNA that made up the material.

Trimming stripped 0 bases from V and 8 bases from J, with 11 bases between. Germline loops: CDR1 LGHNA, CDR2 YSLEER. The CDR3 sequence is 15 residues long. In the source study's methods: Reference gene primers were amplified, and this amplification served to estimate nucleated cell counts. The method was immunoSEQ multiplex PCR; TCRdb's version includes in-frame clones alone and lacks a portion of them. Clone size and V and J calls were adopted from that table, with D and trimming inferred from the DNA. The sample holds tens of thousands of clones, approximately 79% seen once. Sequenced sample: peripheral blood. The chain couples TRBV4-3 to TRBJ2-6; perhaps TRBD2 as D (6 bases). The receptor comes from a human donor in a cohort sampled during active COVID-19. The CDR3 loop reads CASSQDSGESNVLTF. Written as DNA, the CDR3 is TGCGCCAGCAGCCAAGATTCGGGGGAATCCAACGTCCTGACTTTC.